The following is a T cell receptor (beta chain) sequence with its context. Antigen unknown. This entry belongs to a study of T cell repertoires in cytomegalovirus infection. Study-wide results and limits: HLA-C-restricted CMV-specific TCR beta clonotypes were dominant in the ex vivo response.

CDR1 MNHEY and CDR2 SVGAGI come from the germline V gene. This CDR3 contains 15 residues. Losses at the gene ends were 6 bases for V and 4 bases for J; bases not matched to a gene: 9. MiXCR was run by TCRdb on the reads, yielding one entry per CDR3 protein. The sample yields some 590,000 distinct CDR3 sequences, around two fifths seen once. The source of this sequence is a human donor in good health (CMV status not recorded). Some clones in this sample may be carry-over from other donors' samples. This sequence joins TRBV6-5 and TRBJ1-1, with 9 bases aligning to TRBD1. Sequenced material: cultured PBMCs, taken from culture after CMV antigen stimulation. The CDR3 bases are TGTGCCAGCAGAAGGGACAGGGATATGAGCACTGAAGCTTTCTTT. It specifies CASRRDRDMSTEAFF.